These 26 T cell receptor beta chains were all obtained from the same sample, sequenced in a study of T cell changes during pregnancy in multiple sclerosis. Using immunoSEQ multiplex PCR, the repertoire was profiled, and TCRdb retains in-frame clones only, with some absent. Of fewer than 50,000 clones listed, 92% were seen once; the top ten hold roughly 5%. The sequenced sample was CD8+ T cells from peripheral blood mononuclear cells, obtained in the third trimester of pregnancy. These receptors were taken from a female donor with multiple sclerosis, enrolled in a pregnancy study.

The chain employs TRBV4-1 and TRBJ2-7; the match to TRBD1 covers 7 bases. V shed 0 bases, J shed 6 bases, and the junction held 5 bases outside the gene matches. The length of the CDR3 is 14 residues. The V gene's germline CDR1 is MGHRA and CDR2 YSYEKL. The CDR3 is CASSQDWGQPEQYF. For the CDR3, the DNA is TGCGCCAGCAGCCAAGATTGGGGACAGCCCGAGCAGTACTTC.

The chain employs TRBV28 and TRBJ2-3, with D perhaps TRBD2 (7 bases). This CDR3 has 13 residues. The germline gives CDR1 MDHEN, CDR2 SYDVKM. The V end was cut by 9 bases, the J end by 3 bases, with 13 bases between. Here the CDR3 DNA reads TGTGCCAGTGAGGGGGGAGGGACAGATACGCAGTATTTT. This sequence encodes CASEGGGTDTQYF.

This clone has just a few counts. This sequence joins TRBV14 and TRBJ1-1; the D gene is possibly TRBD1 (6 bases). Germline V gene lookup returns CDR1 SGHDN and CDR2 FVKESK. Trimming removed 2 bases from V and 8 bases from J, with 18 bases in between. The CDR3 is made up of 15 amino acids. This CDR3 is CASSQPAGTSDEAFF. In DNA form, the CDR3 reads TGTGCCAGCAGCCAACCGGCCGGGACATCGGACGAAGCTTTCTTT.

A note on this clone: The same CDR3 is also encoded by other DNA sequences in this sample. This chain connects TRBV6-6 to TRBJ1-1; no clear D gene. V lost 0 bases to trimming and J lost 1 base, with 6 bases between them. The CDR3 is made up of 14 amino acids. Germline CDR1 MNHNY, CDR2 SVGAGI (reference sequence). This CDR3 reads CASSYSNGNTEAFF. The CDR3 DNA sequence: TGTGCCAGCAGTTACTCGAACGGGAACACTGAAGCTTTCTTT.

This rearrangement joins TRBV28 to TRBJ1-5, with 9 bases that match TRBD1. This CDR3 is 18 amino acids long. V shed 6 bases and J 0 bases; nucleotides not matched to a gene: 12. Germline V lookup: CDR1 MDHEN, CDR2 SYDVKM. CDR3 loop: CASSFVGTGPYSNQPQHF. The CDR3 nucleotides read TGTGCCAGCAGCTTTGTAGGGACAGGGCCGTATAGCAATCAGCCCCAGCATTTT.

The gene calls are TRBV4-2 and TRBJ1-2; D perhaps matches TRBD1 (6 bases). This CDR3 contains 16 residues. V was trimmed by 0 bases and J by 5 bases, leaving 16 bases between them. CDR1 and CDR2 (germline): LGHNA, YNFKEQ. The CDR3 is CASSQDLQGYLYGYTF. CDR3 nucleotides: TGTGCCAGCAGCCAAGATTTGCAGGGGTACCTGTATGGCTACACCTTC.

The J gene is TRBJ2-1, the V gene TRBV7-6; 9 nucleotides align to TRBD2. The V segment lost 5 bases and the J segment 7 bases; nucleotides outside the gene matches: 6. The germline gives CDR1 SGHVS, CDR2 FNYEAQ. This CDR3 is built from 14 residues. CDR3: CASSPIGLANEQFF. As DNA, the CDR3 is TGTGCCAGCAGCCCCATCGGACTAGCGAATGAGCAGTTCTTC. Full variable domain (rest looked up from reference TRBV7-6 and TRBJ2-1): GAGVSQSPRYKVTKRGQDVALRCDPISGHVSLYWYRQALGQGPEFLTYFNYEAQQDKSGLPNDRFSAERPEGSISTLTIQRTEQRDSAMYRCASSPIGLANEQFFGPGTRLTVL.

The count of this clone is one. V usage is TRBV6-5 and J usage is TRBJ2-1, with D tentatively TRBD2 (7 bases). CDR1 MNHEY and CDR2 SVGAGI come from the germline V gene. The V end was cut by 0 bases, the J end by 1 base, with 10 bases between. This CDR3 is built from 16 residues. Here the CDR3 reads CASSYSRGGSYNEQFF. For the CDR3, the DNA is TGTGCCAGCAGTTACTCGAGGGGGGGGTCCTACAATGAGCAGTTCTTC.

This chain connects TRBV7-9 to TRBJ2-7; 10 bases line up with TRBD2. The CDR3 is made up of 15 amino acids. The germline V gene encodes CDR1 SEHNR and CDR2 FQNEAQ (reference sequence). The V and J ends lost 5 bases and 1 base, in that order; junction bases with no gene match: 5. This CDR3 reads CASSPSGRASYEQYF. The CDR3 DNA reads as TGTGCCAGCAGCCCGAGCGGGAGGGCTTCCTACGAGCAGTACTTC.

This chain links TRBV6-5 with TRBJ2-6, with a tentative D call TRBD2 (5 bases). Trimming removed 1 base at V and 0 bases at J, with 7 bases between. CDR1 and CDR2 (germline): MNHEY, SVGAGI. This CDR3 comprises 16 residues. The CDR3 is CASSYLGSSGANVLTF. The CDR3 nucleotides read TGTGCCAGCAGTTACTTGGGGAGCTCTGGGGCCAACGTCCTGACTTTC.

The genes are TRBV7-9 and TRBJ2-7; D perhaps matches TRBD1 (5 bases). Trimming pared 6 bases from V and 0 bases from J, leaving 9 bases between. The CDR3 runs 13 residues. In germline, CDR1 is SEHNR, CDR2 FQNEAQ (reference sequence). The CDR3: CASRIQGSYEQYF. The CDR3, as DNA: TGTGCCAGCAGGATTCAGGGCTCCTACGAGCAGTACTTC.

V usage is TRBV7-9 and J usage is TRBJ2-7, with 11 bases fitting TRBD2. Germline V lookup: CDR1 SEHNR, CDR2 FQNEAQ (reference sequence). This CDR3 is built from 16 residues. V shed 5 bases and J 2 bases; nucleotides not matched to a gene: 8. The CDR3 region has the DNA TGTGCCAGCAGCCCTTTTAGCGGGGGGGAGACCTACGAGCAGTACTTC. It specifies CASSPFSGGETYEQYF.

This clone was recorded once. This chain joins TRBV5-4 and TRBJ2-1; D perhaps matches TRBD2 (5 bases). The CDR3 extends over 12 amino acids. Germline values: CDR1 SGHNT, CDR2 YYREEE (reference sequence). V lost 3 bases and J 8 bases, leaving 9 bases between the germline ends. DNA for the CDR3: TGTGCCAGCAGCTCCACTAGTTATGAGCAGTTCTTC. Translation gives CASSSTSYEQFF.

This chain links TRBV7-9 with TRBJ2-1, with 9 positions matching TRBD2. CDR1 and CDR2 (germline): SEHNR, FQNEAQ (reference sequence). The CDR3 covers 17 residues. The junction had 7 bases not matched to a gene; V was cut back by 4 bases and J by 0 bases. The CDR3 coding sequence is TGTGCCAGCAGCTACGCGGGAGGGGGGGTCTCCTACAATGAGCAGTTCTTC. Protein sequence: CASSYAGGGVSYNEQFF.

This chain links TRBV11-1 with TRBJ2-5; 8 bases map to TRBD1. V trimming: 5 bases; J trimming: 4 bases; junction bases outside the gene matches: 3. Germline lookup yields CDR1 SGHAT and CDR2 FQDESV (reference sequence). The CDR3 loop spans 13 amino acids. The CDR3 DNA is TGTGCCAGCAGCCCAGACAGGGGAGAGACCCAGTACTTC. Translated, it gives CASSPDRGETQYF.

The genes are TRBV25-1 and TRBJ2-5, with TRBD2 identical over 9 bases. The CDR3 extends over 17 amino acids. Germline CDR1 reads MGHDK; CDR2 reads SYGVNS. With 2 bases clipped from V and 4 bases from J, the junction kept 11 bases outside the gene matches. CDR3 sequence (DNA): TGTGCCAGCAGTGAAGTCTTAGTAGCGGGAGAGGGAGAGACCCAGTACTTC. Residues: CASSEVLVAGEGETQYF. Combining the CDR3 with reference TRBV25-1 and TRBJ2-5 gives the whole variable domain EADIYQTPRYLVIGTGKKITLECSQTMGHDKMYWYQQDPGMELHLIHYSYGVNSTEKGDLSSESTVSRIRTEHFPLTLESARPSHTSQYLCASSEVLVAGEGETQYFGPGTRLLVL.

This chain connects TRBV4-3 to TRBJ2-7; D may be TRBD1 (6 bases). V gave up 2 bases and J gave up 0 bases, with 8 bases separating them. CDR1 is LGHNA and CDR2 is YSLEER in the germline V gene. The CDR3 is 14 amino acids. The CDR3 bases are TGCGCCAGCAGCCAAACAGGGCTCTCCTACGAGCAGTACTTC. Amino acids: CASSQTGLSYEQYF.

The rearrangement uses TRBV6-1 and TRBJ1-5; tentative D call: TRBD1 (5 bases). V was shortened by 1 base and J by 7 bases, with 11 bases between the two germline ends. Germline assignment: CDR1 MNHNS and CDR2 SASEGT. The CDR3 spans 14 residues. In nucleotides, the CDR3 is TGTGCCAGCAGTGAAGGGGGCTTGGGGCAGCCCCAGCATTTT. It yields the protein CASSEGGLGQPQHF.

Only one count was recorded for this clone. CDR3 residues: CASSATGTGSPLHF. The CDR3 DNA follows: TGTGCCAGCAGCGCCACCGGGACTGGTTCACCCCTCCACTTT. V and J are TRBV5-6 and TRBJ1-6; tentative D call: TRBD1 (5 bases). The V gene's germline CDR1 is SGHDT and CDR2 YYEEEE. The CDR3 runs to 14 residues. Trimming cost V 4 bases and J 9 bases, with 14 bases left between them.

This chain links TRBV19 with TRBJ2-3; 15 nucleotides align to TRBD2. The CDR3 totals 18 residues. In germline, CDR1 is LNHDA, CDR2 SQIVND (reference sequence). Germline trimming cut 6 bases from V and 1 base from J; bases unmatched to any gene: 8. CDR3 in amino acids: CASSRGLAGGPGTDTQYF. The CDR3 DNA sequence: TGTGCCAGTAGCCGCGGACTAGCGGGAGGGCCGGGCACAGATACGCAGTATTTT.

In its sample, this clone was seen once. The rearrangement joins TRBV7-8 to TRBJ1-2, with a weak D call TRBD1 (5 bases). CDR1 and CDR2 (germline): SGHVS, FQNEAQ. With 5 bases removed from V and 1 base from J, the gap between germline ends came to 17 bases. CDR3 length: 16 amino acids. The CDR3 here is CASSESLTELNYGYTF. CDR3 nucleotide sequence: TGTGCCAGCAGCGAGAGCTTGACAGAACTTAACTATGGCTACACCTTC.

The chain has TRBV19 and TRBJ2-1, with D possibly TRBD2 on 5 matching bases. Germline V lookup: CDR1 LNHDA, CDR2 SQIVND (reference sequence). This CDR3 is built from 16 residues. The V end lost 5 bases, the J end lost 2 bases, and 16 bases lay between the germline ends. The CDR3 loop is CASSLMAGGAYNEQFF. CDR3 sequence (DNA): TGTGCCAGTAGTTTAATGGCGGGTGGGGCCTACAATGAGCAGTTCTTC.

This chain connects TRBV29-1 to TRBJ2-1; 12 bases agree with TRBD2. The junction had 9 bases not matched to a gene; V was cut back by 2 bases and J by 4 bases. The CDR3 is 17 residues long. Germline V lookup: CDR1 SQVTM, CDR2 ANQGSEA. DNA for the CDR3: TGCAGCGTTGAAATGGGACTAGCGGGCAACCCGTACAATGAGCAGTTCTTC. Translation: CSVEMGLAGNPYNEQFF.

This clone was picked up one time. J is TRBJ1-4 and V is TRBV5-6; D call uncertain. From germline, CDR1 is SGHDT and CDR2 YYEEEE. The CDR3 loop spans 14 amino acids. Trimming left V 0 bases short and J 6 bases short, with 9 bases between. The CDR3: CASSLAAGYEKLFF. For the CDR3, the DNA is TGTGCCAGCAGCTTGGCTGCGGGGTATGAAAAACTGTTTTTT. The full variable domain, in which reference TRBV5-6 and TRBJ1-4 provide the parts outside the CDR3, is DAGVTQSPTHLIKTRGQQVTLRCSPKSGHDTVSWYQQALGQGPQFIFQYYEEEERQRGNFPDRFSGHQFPNYSSELNVNALLLGDSALYLCASSLAAGYEKLFFGSGTQLSVL.

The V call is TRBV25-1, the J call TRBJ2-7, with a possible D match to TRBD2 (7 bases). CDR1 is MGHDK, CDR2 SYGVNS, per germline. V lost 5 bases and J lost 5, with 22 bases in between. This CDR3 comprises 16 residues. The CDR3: CASSPVGEGVYDEQYF. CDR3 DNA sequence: TGTGCCAGCAGTCCCGTGGGGGAGGGGGTATACGACGAGCAGTACTTC.

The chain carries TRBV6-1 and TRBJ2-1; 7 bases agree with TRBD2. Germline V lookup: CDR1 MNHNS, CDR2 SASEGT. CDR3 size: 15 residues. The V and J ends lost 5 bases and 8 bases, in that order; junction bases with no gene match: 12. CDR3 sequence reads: CASSSPKAGRYEQFF. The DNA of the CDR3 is TGTGCCAGCAGTTCGCCCAAAGCGGGACGGTATGAGCAGTTCTTC.